The present T cell receptor (beta chain) was sequenced within a study of blood T cell repertoires in COVID-19. Per the study methods: Amplification of reference gene primers was used by the study to estimate nucleated cell counts. Measured with immunoSEQ multiplex PCR; TCRdb has only the in-frame clones, and not every one. D and trimming were read from the DNA, whereas the V and J calls and clone size are those reported in that table. The table lists more than 200,000 clones, more than 70% of them singletons. Trimming at V came to 1 base and at J to 4 bases, leaving 2 bases not matched to a gene. The CDR3 extends over 15 amino acids. Germline values: CDR1 SEHNR, CDR2 FQNEAQ (reference sequence).

Sequenced: peripheral blood. This TCR was sampled from a man in his forties or fifties with active or convalescent COVID-19. The rearrangement joins TRBV7-9 to TRBJ1-4, with TRBD1 identical over 8 bases. CDR3: CASSLVQGVNEKLFF. CDR3 coding DNA: TGTGCCAGCAGCTTAGTACAGGGGGTTAATGAAAAACTGTTTTTT.